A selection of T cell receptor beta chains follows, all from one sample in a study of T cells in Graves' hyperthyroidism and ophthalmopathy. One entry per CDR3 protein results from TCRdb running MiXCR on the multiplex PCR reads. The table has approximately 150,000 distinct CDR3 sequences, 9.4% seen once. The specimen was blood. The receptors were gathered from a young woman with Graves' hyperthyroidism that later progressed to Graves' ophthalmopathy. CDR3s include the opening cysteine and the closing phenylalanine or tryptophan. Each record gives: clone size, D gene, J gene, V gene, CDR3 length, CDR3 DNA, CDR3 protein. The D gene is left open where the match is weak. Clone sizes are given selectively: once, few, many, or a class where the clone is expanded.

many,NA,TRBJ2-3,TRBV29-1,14,TGCAGCGAGGTCTACAGGTCCCGCACAGATACGCAGTATTTT,CSEVYRSRTDTQYF
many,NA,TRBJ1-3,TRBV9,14,TGTGCCAGCAGCGTAAGGACCTCTGGAAACACCATATATTTT,CASSVRTSGNTIYF
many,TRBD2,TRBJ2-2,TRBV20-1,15,TGCAGTGCTAGAGATCCTAGCGGGAGCACCGGGGAGCTGTTTTTT,CSARDPSGSTGELFF
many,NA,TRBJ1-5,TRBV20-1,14,TGCAGTGCTCTCCAGGGAGGCCCCAATCAGCCCCAGCATTTT,CSALQGGPNQPQHF
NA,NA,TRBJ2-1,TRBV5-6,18,TGTGCCAGCAGCTTGGGGTTCTTCGTAGGGAGCTCCTACAATGAGCAGTTCTTC,CASSLGFFVGSSYNEQFF
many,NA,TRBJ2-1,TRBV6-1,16,TGTGCCAGCTCTAGGGATCGACAGTCGGGAACCAATGAGCAGTTCTTC,CASSRDRQSGTNEQFF
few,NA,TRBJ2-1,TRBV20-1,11,TGCAGTGCTAGACAGTCCAATGAGCAGTTCTTC,CSARQSNEQFF
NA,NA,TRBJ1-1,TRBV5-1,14,TGCGCCAGCAGCGAAGGGACGTGGAACACTGAAGCTTTCTTT,CASSEGTWNTEAFF
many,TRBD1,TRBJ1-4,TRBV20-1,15,TGCAGTGCTAGAGCCCATGGACAGGGCCTTGAAAAACTGTTTTTT,CSARAHGQGLEKLFF
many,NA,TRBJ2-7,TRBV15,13,TGTGCCACCTACCGGTGGAGCTCCTACGAGCAGTACTTC,CATYRWSSYEQYF
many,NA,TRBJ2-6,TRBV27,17,TGTGCCAGCAGTTTATTTTGGACAGAGTCTGGGGCCAACGTCCTGACTTTC,CASSLFWTESGANVLTF
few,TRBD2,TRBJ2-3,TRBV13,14,TGTGCCAGCAGCTCGGGGGGAGGCACAGATACGCAGTATTTT,CASSSGGGTDTQYF
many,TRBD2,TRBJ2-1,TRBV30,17,TGTGCCTGGAGTGGATATACTCCTAGCGGGAGGCGGAATGAGCAGTTCTTC,CAWSGYTPSGRRNEQFF
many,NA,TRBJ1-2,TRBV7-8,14,TGTGCCAGCAGCTTAGTCTTACCGCACTATGGCTACACCTTC,CASSLVLPHYGYTF
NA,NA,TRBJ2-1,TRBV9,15,TGTGCCAGCAGCGCCCCGGACTACAAAGAGGGAGAGCAGTTCTTC,CASSAPDYKEGEQFF
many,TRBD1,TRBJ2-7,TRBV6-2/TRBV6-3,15,TGTGCCAGCAGTTACTCCCGGGACAGGTCCTACGAGCAGTACTTC,CASSYSRDRSYEQYF
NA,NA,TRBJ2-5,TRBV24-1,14,TGTGCCACCAGTGATCCCGACGGACAAGAGACCCAGTACTTC,CATSDPDGQETQYF
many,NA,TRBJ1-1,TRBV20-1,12,TGCAGTGCTATCAGTGGCGGAACGGGGGCTTTCTTT,CSAISGGTGAFF
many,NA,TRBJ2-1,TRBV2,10,TGTGCCAGCTCTTTCAATGAGCAGTTCTTC,CASSFNEQFF
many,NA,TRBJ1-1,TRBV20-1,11,TGCAGTGCGCAGGGGACCACTGAAGCTTTCTTT,CSAQGTTEAFF
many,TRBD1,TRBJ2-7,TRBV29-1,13,TGCAGCGTTAAGGGACAGGGAAGCTACGAGCAGTACTTC,CSVKGQGSYEQYF
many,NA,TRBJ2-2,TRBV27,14,TGTGCCAGCAGTCTCAGGACAGACACCGGGGAGCTGTTTTTT,CASSLRTDTGELFF
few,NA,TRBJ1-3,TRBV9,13,TGTGCCAGCTCTGAAGGACGCCGGAACACCATATATTTT,CASSEGRRNTIYF
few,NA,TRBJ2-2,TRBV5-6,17,TGTGCCAGCAGCTTCAGTAGTTCAGGATGGTACACCGGGGAGCTGTTTTTT,CASSFSSSGWYTGELFF
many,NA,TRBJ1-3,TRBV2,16,TGTGCCAGCAGTGACTCTACCGGGGGATCTGGAAACACCATATATTTT,CASSDSTGGSGNTIYF
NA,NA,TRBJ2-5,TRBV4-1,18,TGCGCCAGCAGCCAAGACCGAAGACGGGGCAATGAAAGACCGGCCCAGTGCTTC,CASSQDRRRGNERPAQCF
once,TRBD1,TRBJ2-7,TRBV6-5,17,TGTGCCAGCAGTCCCTCGAGCGGGACAGGGGGCTTCTACGAGCAGTACTTC,CASSPSSGTGGFYEQYF
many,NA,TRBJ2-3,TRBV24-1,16,TGTGCCACCAGTGATTTGCCCACGATTCGTACAGATACGCAGTATTTT,CATSDLPTIRTDTQYF
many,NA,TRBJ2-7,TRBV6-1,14,TGTGCCAGCAGTACTACAGGGGGGGGACGGGAGCAGTACTTC,CASSTTGGGREQYF
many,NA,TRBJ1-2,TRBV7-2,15,TGTGCCAGCAGCCCCCAACCCAGGAGTGGCTATGGCTACACCTTC,CASSPQPRSGYGYTF
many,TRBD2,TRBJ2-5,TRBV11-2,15,TGTGCCGGGGGGGGAGGGTACAGGTACCAAGAGACCCAGTACTTC,CAGGGGYRYQETQYF
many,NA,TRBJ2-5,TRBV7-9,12,TGTGCCAGCAGCTTCGGCCAAGAGACCCAGTACTTC,CASSFGQETQYF
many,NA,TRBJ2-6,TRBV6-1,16,TGTGCCAGCAGTGCCCGACAGAGCTCTGGGGCCAACGTCCTGACTTTC,CASSARQSSGANVLTF
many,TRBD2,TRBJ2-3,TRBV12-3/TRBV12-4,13,TGTGCCAGCAGTCCCGGACTAGCGGATACGCAGTATTTT,CASSPGLADTQYF
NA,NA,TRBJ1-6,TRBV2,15,TGTGCCAGCAGTGGTCCCTATGGAATGGGTTCACCCCTCCACTTT,CASSGPYGMGSPLHF
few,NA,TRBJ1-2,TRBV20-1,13,TGCAGTGCGGAGACGGGGGCCGGGGATGGCTACACCTTC,CSAETGAGDGYTF
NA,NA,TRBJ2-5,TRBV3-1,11,TGTGCCAGCAGCCAATTCGAGACCCAGTACTTC,CASSQFETQYF
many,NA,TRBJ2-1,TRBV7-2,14,TGTGCCAGCAGCTTACAGACTGAGCTGAATGAGCAGTTCTTC,CASSLQTELNEQFF
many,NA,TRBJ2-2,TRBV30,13,TGTGCCTGGAGTGTACGGGGCACCGGGGAGCTGTTTTTT,CAWSVRGTGELFF
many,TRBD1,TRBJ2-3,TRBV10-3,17,TGTGCCATCAGTGAGTCGCGGGACAGGGGAAGTGCAGATACGCAGTATTTT,CAISESRDRGSADTQYF
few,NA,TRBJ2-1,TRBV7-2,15,TGTGCCAGCAACCGCCCGGGGATAGGGGTGGGTGAGCAGTTCTTC,CASNRPGIGVGEQFF
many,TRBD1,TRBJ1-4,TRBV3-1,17,TGTGCCAGCAGCCCGAACCCGACAGGGAATACTAATGAAAAACTGTTTTTT,CASSPNPTGNTNEKLFF
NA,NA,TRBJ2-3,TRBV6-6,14,TGTGCCAGCAGTTACCGTCGGAGCACAGATACGCAGTATTTT,CASSYRRSTDTQYF
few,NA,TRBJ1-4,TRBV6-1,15,TGTGCCAGCAGGCCTTACAGGGCAACTAATGAAAAACTGTTTTTT,CASRPYRATNEKLFF